This T cell receptor beta chain derives from a study of CD8 T cells in Susac syndrome. RNA, at about 0.5 to 1 ug, was reverse transcribed with random hexamers. TCRdb re-analysed the immunoSEQ multiplex PCR reads in MiXCR, keeping a single row per CDR3 protein. The sample contains roughly 190,000 distinct CDR3 sequences, 80% to 95% of which appear only once. The CDR3 is 14 amino acids. V lost 6 bases and J lost 3, with 17 bases in between. Germline CDR1 reads SQVTM; CDR2 reads ANQGSEA. This receptor was obtained from a human donor in good health. The rearrangement uses TRBV29-1 and TRBJ1-1, with D tentatively TRBD1 (6 bases). The sample was CD4+ T cells from PBMCs. The CDR3 DNA reads TGCAGCGTGACAGGACAGCTTAGCGACACTGAAGCTTTCTTT. Translating gives CSVTGQLSDTEAFF.